Sequencing of this T cell receptor (beta chain) was carried out in a study of blood T cells in healthy people across ages. Study-wide findings and caveats: With age, beta diversity per million T cells declined roughly linearly, significantly by 35 to 40.

The germline CDR1 and CDR2 sequences are MDHEN and SYDVKM. The length of the CDR3 is 16 residues. The junction had 14 bases not matched to a gene; V was cut back by 6 bases and J by 7 bases. Through a sample-barcoded 5' primer and a J-beta primer mix, a second PCR was run for roughly 7 to 11 cycles. A template-switch adaptor containing 12 random nucleotides labeled each cDNA molecule. TCRdb re-derived calls from the 5' RACE reads in MiXCR, one entry per CDR3 protein. In the table there are about 1.7 million distinct CDR3 sequences, 28% of which are singletons. This clonotype was found a few times. Its antigen remains unidentified. The donors, aged roughly 6 to 100, were healthy Caucasians from Russia.

The sequenced material came from blood. The TCR sequence derives from a woman under 40 in good health. The J gene is TRBJ1-5, the V gene TRBV28; 8 bases map to TRBD1. CDR3 protein: CASSHKTGGRKQPQHF. The DNA for the CDR3 is TGTGCCAGCAGCCATAAAACAGGGGGACGGAAACAGCCCCAGCATTTT.